This T cell receptor (beta chain) is from a study of blood T cell repertoires in COVID-19. As for the study in general: Sites across the United States, Italy and Spain contributed samples from acute and convalescent COVID-19. T cells, B-cell-depleted T cells, or PBMCs supplied cDNA or gDNA.

Assay: immunoSEQ multiplex PCR; the TCRdb copy retains only in-frame clones and omits some. The table includes 35,000 to 55,000 clones, nearly 90% detected once. The V gene end was trimmed by 1 base and the J gene end by 3 bases; junction bases not matched to a gene: 3. CDR3 size: 16 residues. In germline, CDR1 is MGHRA, CDR2 YSYEKL. The chain recombines TRBV4-1 with TRBJ2-7; 13 bases agree with TRBD2. The sequence was obtained from a man aged 70 or older with active COVID-19. The sequenced sample consisted of peripheral blood. The CDR3 sequence is CASSQGLAGGSYEQYF. In DNA, the CDR3 is TGCGCCAGCAGCCAAGGACTAGCGGGGGGAAGCTACGAGCAGTACTTC.